These 31 T cell receptor beta chains came from one sample sequenced in a study of T cell clonotyping in hematopoietic cell transplantation. Data came from immunoSEQ multiplex PCR; TCRdb stores just in-frame clones and leaves some out. The sample contains 12,000 to 15,000 clones, around 97% of which appear only once. Source: peripheral blood mononuclear cells, taken 30 days after allogeneic stem cell transplant. The origin of the receptors is a female patient aged 50-65 years who had an allogeneic stem cell transplant from an unrelated donor, so T cells may come from the graft donor. Some clones in this sample may be carry-over from other donors' samples.

The CDR3 coding sequence is TGTGCCAGCAGTCGACTAGCGGGGGGTCACGGAGATGAGCAGTTCTTC. This translates into CASSRLAGGHGDEQFF. This chain connects TRBV7-9 to TRBJ2-1, with 13 bases aligning to TRBD2. Germline loops: CDR1 SEHNR, CDR2 FQNEAQ (reference sequence). Losses at the gene ends were 6 bases for V and 8 bases for J; bases not matched to a gene: 10. The CDR3 spans 16 residues.

V and J are TRBV4-1 and TRBJ1-2; D ambiguous. This CDR3 contains 15 residues. V lost 1 base, J lost 2 bases, and 11 bases lay in between. Germline lookup yields CDR1 MGHRA and CDR2 YSYEKL. DNA of the CDR3: TGCGCCAGCAGCCAAGGAGCGGGATTCAACTATGGCTACACCTTC. Protein product: CASSQGAGFNYGYTF.

This rearrangement joins TRBV2 to TRBJ1-2; D ambiguous. Germline V gene data show CDR1 as SNHLY and CDR2 as FYNNEI. The V end lost 1 base, the J end lost 3 bases, and 6 bases lay between the germline ends. The CDR3 contains 13 residues. The CDR3 sequence: CASSEDGDYGYTF. The CDR3, as DNA: TGTGCCAGCAGTGAAGACGGAGACTATGGCTACACCTTC.

The chain couples TRBV30 to TRBJ1-3; D is ambiguous. The V end lost 2 bases, the J end lost 4 bases, and 9 bases lay between the germline ends. CDR1 is GTSNPN and CDR2 is SVGIG in the germline V gene (reference sequence). There are 13 residues in the CDR3. The CDR3 here is CAWSFLPGNTIYF. CDR3 DNA: TGTGCCTGGAGTTTTCTTCCCGGAAACACCATATATTTT.

This clone was seen more than once but under ten times. This chain links TRBV5-6 with TRBJ1-1; D gene ambiguous. Germline loops: CDR1 SGHDT, CDR2 YYEEEE. The CDR3 sequence is 13 residues long. V lost 4 bases to trimming and J lost 3 bases, with 10 bases between them. The CDR3 sequence is CASSPGAYTEAFF. Written as DNA, the CDR3 is TGTGCCAGCAGCCCCGGAGCTTACACTGAAGCTTTCTTT.

This sequence joins TRBV6-1 and TRBJ1-5, with unresolved D. The CDR3 covers 13 residues. Trimming stripped 7 bases from V and 0 bases from J, with 7 bases between. The germline gives CDR1 MNHNS, CDR2 SASEGT. The CDR3 region has the DNA TGTGCCAGCAACGGCTATAGCAATCAGCCCCAGCATTTT. Translation gives CASNGYSNQPQHF.

The chain is built from TRBV28 and TRBJ1-4; D perhaps matches TRBD1 (5 bases). This CDR3 is 19 amino acids long. Germline CDR1 is MDHEN and CDR2 is SYDVKM. Trimming took off 6 bases at V and 0 bases at J, with 23 bases between the two ends. Here the CDR3 DNA reads TGTGCCAGCAGCCAGTCCCCCCCCGGGGGTCCTGCAACTAATGAAAAACTGTTTTTT. Its translation: CASSQSPPGGPATNEKLFF. The variable domain in full, completed from reference TRBV28 and TRBJ1-4, reads DVKVTQSSRYLVKRTGEKVFLECVQDMDHENMFWYRQDPGLGLRLIYFSYDVKMKEKGDIPEGYSVSREKKERFSLILESASTNQTSMYLCASSQSPPGGPATNEKLFFGSGTQLSVL.

This clone appeared once. The V gene is TRBV6-1, the J gene TRBJ2-7; D remains unclear. Per germline, CDR1 MNHNS and CDR2 SASEGT. The CDR3 has 13 amino acids. Trimming took off 3 bases at V and 3 bases at J, with 9 bases between the two ends. The CDR3 DNA reads as TGTGCCAGCAGTGAGGGTTGGCACTACGAGCAGTACTTC. It encodes CASSEGWHYEQYF.

V is TRBV6-5 and J is TRBJ2-4; D not certain. Per the germline V gene, CDR1 is MNHEY and CDR2 is SVGAGI. V lost 5 bases and J 1 base, leaving 9 bases between the germline ends. The CDR3 extends over 14 amino acids. This CDR3 reads CASSLLAAKNIQYF. The CDR3 nucleotides read TGTGCCAGCAGTCTCCTCGCGGCCAAAAACATTCAGTACTTC.

This chain uses TRBV2 with TRBJ2-7, with 8 bases matching TRBD2. CDR1 is SNHLY, CDR2 FYNNEI, per germline. The junction had 12 bases not matched to a gene; V was cut back by 7 bases and J by 4 bases. This CDR3 spans 15 amino acids. The CDR3 loop is CASTSGGTRGYEQYF. As DNA, the CDR3 is TGTGCCAGCACCTCAGGTGGGACTAGGGGGTACGAGCAGTACTTC.

This clone was seen only a few times. The chain uses TRBV30 and TRBJ1-6; D is ambiguous. Germline V gene sequence: CDR1 GTSNPN, CDR2 SVGIG (reference sequence). V lost 1 base, J lost 5 bases, and 15 bases lay in between. The length of the CDR3 is 16 residues. CDR3 region: CAWSAYPRGNNSPLHF. The DNA of the CDR3 is TGTGCCTGGAGTGCTTACCCGCGGGGTAATAATTCACCCCTCCACTTT.

This sequence joins TRBV7-3 and TRBJ2-1; 9 bases are a match to TRBD2. Trimming took 5 bases from V and 3 from J; bases not matched to a gene: 8. The CDR3 length is 16 residues. From germline, CDR1 is SGHTA and CDR2 FQGTGA. As DNA, the CDR3 is TGTGCCAGCAGCCTCGGGAGCGGGGGGTTCTACAATGAGCAGTTCTTC. Translating gives CASSLGSGGFYNEQFF.

This chain joins TRBV7-9 and TRBJ2-1, with TRBD2 as a possible D gene (5 bases). Trimming stripped 1 base from V and 8 bases from J, with 21 bases between. Germline assignment: CDR1 SEHNR and CDR2 FQNEAQ (reference sequence). The CDR3 length is 17 residues. This CDR3 is CASSLGRRVRDIDEQFF. CDR3 DNA: TGTGCCAGCAGCTTAGGAAGGCGGGTCCGGGATATCGATGAGCAGTTCTTC.

The V gene is TRBV5-6, the J gene TRBJ1-1; no definite D call. The germline CDR1 and CDR2 sequences are SGHDT and YYEEEE. The CDR3 has 13 amino acids. The V gene lost 4 bases and the J gene lost 4 bases, with 11 bases spanning the gap. The DNA of the CDR3 is TGTGCCAGCAGCCTCTACGGGGTCACTGAAGCTTTCTTT. Residues: CASSLYGVTEAFF.

CDR3 protein: CASSLGPNTGELFF. The CDR3 DNA reads TGTGCCAGCAGCTTAGGGCCAAACACCGGGGAGCTGTTTTTT. The chain uses TRBV11-2 and TRBJ2-2; D uncertain. Between the trimmed V and J ends, which lost 1 base and 2 bases, there was a span of 5 bases. Germline V gene lookup returns CDR1 SGHAT and CDR2 FQNNGV. The CDR3 is 14 residues long.

This clone showed up just a few times. V and J are TRBV18 and TRBJ1-2; no firm D call. V was pared by 4 bases and J by 2 bases, with 11 bases between. The CDR3 runs to 14 residues. Germline loops: CDR1 KGHSH, CDR2 LQKENI. The CDR3 DNA is TGTGCCAGCTCACTGAACAAGGAAAACTATGGCTACACCTTC. It translates to CASSLNKENYGYTF.

This clone was observed once. The V gene is TRBV5-4, the J gene TRBJ2-7; D possibly corresponds to TRBD2 (6 bases). Between the trimmed V and J ends, which lost 4 bases and 4 bases, there was a span of 18 bases. The germline V gene has CDR1 SGHNT and CDR2 YYREEE (reference sequence). The CDR3 spans 15 residues. The CDR3 coding sequence is TGTGCCAGCAGCCGGGGGAGCCAAGCGGTTTACGAGCAGTACTTC. Its protein product is CASSRGSQAVYEQYF.

This clone was counted once. The V and J genes are TRBV7-9 and TRBJ2-7; 8 bases match TRBD2. Per germline, CDR1 SEHNR and CDR2 FQNEAQ (reference sequence). The CDR3 length is 14 residues. Trimming took 5 bases from V and 2 from J; bases not matched to a gene: 5. The CDR3 nucleotides are TGTGCCAGCAGCCCCGCCGGGGGGGCCTACGAGCAGTACTTC. Amino acids: CASSPAGGAYEQYF.

The gene calls are TRBV9 and TRBJ2-5, with no clear D. The CDR3 is 11 residues long. Germline V lookup: CDR1 SGDLS, CDR2 YYNGEE. Trimming left V 0 bases short and J 3 bases short, with 0 bases between. CDR3 sequence reads: CASSVEETQYF. Here the CDR3 DNA reads TGTGCCAGCAGCGTAGAAGAGACCCAGTACTTC.

This chain joins TRBV6-1 and TRBJ2-7; 10 bases agree with TRBD2. Germline V gene data show CDR1 as MNHNS and CDR2 as SASEGT. Trimming took 1 base from V and 1 from J; bases not matched to a gene: 7. This CDR3 comprises 17 residues. The DNA of the CDR3 is TGTGCCAGCAGTGAAGGGGCTAGCGGGGGTGATTCCTACGAGCAGTACTTC. It yields the protein CASSEGASGGDSYEQYF.

The chain links TRBV30 to TRBJ1-1, with D perhaps matching TRBD1 (6 bases). The CDR3 is made up of 14 amino acids. Trimming took off 0 bases at V and 2 bases at J, with 10 bases between the two ends. Per germline, CDR1 GTSNPN and CDR2 SVGIG (reference sequence). CDR3 DNA: TGTGCCTGGAGTGTACGGGGGGCCAACACTGAAGCTTTCTTT. Residues: CAWSVRGANTEAFF.

The rearrangement links TRBV19 to TRBJ1-4; D is unresolved. V shed 6 bases and J shed 0 bases, with 26 bases lying between them. Germline V CDR1 and CDR2: LNHDA, SQIVND (reference sequence). CDR3 length equals 20 residues. Here the CDR3 DNA reads TGTGCCAGTAGCATGGTCGGCCCTCCGGGAAGACTTGCAACTAATGAAAAACTGTTTTTT. Amino acids: CASSMVGPPGRLATNEKLFF.

The V and J genes are TRBV6-1 and TRBJ1-1; no clear D. Trimming removed 9 bases from V and 4 bases from J, with 21 bases in between. The germline gives CDR1 MNHNS, CDR2 SASEGT. The CDR3 runs to 15 residues. The CDR3 DNA reads TGTGCCAGTGTTGGAAGAACTGGGATAATCACTGAAGCTTTCTTT. This codes for CASVGRTGIITEAFF.

This sequence joins TRBV4-1 and TRBJ2-1, with D tentatively TRBD1 (6 bases). Germline CDR1 MGHRA, CDR2 YSYEKL. V dropped 4 bases and J dropped 0 bases, with 13 bases sitting between them. This CDR3 is 16 amino acids long. The CDR3 DNA reads as TGCGCCAGCAGCCGGATGGACAGTCGCTCCTACAATGAGCAGTTCTTC. Protein sequence: CASSRMDSRSYNEQFF.

This rearrangement joins TRBV7-9 to TRBJ2-7; perhaps TRBD1 as D (5 bases). Per germline, CDR1 SEHNR and CDR2 FQNEAQ (reference sequence). The germline V and J ends were trimmed by 4 bases and 3 bases, with 19 bases remaining between them. The CDR3 is 16 residues long. The CDR3 DNA reads as TGTGCCAGCAGCTCATCACGGACACCCCAAATCTACGAGCAGTACTTC. Amino acids: CASSSSRTPQIYEQYF.

The rearrangement uses TRBV28 and TRBJ1-1; D is unclear. Trimming took off 5 bases at V and 7 bases at J, with 14 bases between the two ends. This CDR3 has 13 amino acids. Per the germline V gene, CDR1 is MDHEN and CDR2 is SYDVKM. The CDR3 reads CASSLNGRGEAFF. DNA for the CDR3: TGTGCCAGCAGTCTAAATGGGCGTGGTGAAGCTTTCTTT.

CDR3 amino acids: CASSAATGRKTIGYTF. CDR3 sequence (DNA): TGTGCCAGCAGCGCGGCGACAGGGCGCAAGACTATCGGCTACACCTTC. The rearrangement links TRBV9 to TRBJ1-2, with TRBD1 matching 7 bases. The germline CDR1 and CDR2 sequences are SGDLS and YYNGEE. The ends lost 3 bases at V and 8 bases at J; junction bases unmatched: 16. The CDR3 has 16 residues.

The chain uses TRBV4-2 and TRBJ2-3; a possible D gene is TRBD1 (6 bases). The CDR3 extends over 17 amino acids. The V end was cut by 4 bases, the J end by 0 bases, with 17 bases between. The germline V gene encodes CDR1 LGHNA and CDR2 YNFKEQ. This CDR3 is CASSLGGGQGSTDTQYF. The CDR3 DNA follows: TGTGCCAGCAGCCTAGGCGGTGGGCAGGGGAGCACAGATACGCAGTATTTT.

The chain is built from TRBV5-1 and TRBJ1-2; 8 bases are a match to TRBD1. Germline loops: CDR1 SGHRS, CDR2 YFSETQ. Germline trimming cut 4 bases from V and 3 bases from J; bases unmatched to any gene: 2. The CDR3 has 13 residues. The CDR3 DNA reads TGCGCCAGCAGCCTGGACAGGGACTATGGCTACACCTTC. Its protein product is CASSLDRDYGYTF.

CDR3 bases: TGTGCCAGCAGCGCCGCCGGGACAGGATATGGCTACACCTTC. Translation: CASSAAGTGYGYTF. This chain joins TRBV7-2 and TRBJ1-2; 8 bases agree with TRBD1. The CDR3 is 14 residues long. V lost 5 bases to trimming and J lost 5 bases; unmatched junction nucleotides: 7. The V gene's germline CDR1 is SGHTA and CDR2 FQGNSA.

The chain uses TRBV30 and TRBJ2-3, with 8 bases lining up with TRBD2. The germline V gene has CDR1 GTSNPN and CDR2 SVGIG (reference sequence). CDR3 length: 16 residues. J lost 1 base, V lost 3 bases, and 9 bases had no gene match. The CDR3 region has the DNA TGTGCCTGGAGCCGCTTTGGGCGGGGGGGCACAGATACGCAGTATTTT. Protein: CAWSRFGRGGTDTQYF.